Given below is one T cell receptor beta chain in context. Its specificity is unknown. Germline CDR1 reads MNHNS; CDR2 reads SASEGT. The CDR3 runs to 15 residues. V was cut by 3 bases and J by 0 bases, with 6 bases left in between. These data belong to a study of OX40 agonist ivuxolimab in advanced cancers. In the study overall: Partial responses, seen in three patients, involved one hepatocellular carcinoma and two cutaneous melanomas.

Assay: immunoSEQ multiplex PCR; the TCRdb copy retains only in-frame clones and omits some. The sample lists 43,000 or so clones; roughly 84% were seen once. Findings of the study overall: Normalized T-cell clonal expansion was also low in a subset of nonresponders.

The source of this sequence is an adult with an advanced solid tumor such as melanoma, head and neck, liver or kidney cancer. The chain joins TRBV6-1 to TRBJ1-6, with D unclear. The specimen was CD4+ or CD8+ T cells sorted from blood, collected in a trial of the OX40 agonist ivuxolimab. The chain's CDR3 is CASSELSSYNSPLHF. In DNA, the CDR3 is TGTGCCAGCAGTGAGTTGAGCTCCTATAATTCACCCCTCCACTTT.